The source of this T cell receptor beta chain is a study of shared clonotypes between healthy human individuals. Method: immunoSEQ multiplex PCR; TCRdb's copy keeps in-frame clones and lacks some. The sample has about 2 million clones, roughly 96% seen once. The germline CDR1 and CDR2 sequences are PRHDT and FYEKMQ (reference sequence). The CDR3 is 19 residues long. V was clipped by 2 bases and J by 2 bases, with 22 bases between them. This clone was counted once. The source of this sequence is a man younger than 35 in good health. The source material was naive CD4+ T cells sorted from blood. The subset denotes: CD45RA+ positively selected. The rearrangement links TRBV13 to TRBJ1-3; D is perhaps TRBD1 (5 bases). CDR3 protein: CASSLKGDAFGAPGNTIYF. CDR3 nucleotide sequence: TGTGCCAGCAGCTTAAAAGGGGACGCGTTCGGCGCCCCTGGAAACACCATATATTTT.